The clone carrying this TCR beta chain was detected only a few times. Antigen: not known. Losses at the gene ends were 6 bases for V and 4 bases for J; bases not matched to a gene: 11. Germline V gene sequence: CDR1 MNHNS, CDR2 SASEGT. The CDR3 is made up of 15 amino acids. Sequence data for DNA of cultured CD4+ T cells were generated by the Oncomine TCR Beta short-read assay. Cultured CD4+ T cells yielded the extracted genomic DNA. A single record per CDR3 protein comes from TCRdb applying MiXCR to the PCR reads. This table has about 20,000 distinct CDR3 sequences, roughly 30% appearing once. These data originate in a study of vaccination and CD4 T cells after COVID-19. Time point: late sampling 161 to 241 days after vaccination in a few convalescent patients. Treatment defined: approximately nine-day PBMC culture with coronavirus spike peptide pools or control peptides (ViraFEST assay).

The gene calls are TRBV6-1 and TRBJ2-7; 8 positions match TRBD1. Source: CD4+ T cells from blood, cultured in vitro, taken about 7 months after SARS-CoV-2 vaccination. The receptor was derived from a human donor who had recovered from COVID-19. Here the CDR3 DNA reads TGTGCCAGCAGACAGGGGGTTTGGCTTGGGTACGAGCAGTACTTC. The encoded protein is CASRQGVWLGYEQYF.